The next 8 T cell receptor beta chains were all read from a single sample in a study of cytomegalovirus exposure and HLA in healthy donors. This PCR relied on a set of 60 Vbeta primers and 13 Jbeta primers. Sequenced by immunoSEQ multiplex PCR; TCRdb stores in-frame clones only, minus some. The sample holds approximately 110,000 clones, about two thirds seen once. Sequenced material: PBMCs. Receptors originate from a woman in her forties in good health and CMV-seropositive.

The chain recombines TRBV6-5 with TRBJ2-1; D perhaps matches TRBD2 (7 bases). The germline gives CDR1 MNHEY, CDR2 SVGAGI. The CDR3 is 16 amino acids. Trimming stripped 2 bases from V and 4 bases from J, with 15 bases between. In DNA form, the CDR3 reads TGTGCCAGCAGTTACGTGGGGGGGGCGATATACAATGAGCAGTTCTTC. Its translation is CASSYVGGAIYNEQFF.

The chain combines TRBV6-6 with TRBJ2-7, with 9 nucleotides matching TRBD1. This CDR3 comprises 14 residues. Germline V lookup: CDR1 MNHNY, CDR2 SVGAGI (reference sequence). The V segment lost 4 bases and the J segment 4 bases; nucleotides outside the gene matches: 5. The CDR3 sequence: CASSSTGGRYEQYF. DNA of the CDR3: TGTGCCAGCAGTTCGACAGGGGGTCGGTACGAGCAGTACTTC.

The chain carries TRBV18 and TRBJ2-4; 7 bases map to TRBD1. The germline V gene encodes CDR1 KGHSH and CDR2 LQKENI. After removal of 4 bases from V and 5 bases from J, the junction contained 5 bases not matched to a gene. The length of the CDR3 is 14 residues. CDR3 sequence: CASSLDRAENIQYF. In DNA, the CDR3 is TGTGCCAGCTCACTTGACAGGGCTGAAAACATTCAGTACTTC.

The chain combines TRBV7-9 with TRBJ2-2, with a weak D call TRBD1 (6 bases). Germline values: CDR1 SEHNR, CDR2 FQNEAQ (reference sequence). The V and J ends lost 5 bases and 6 bases respectively, with 7 bases between them. The CDR3 is 12 residues long. The CDR3 reads CASSNRAGELFF. DNA of the CDR3: TGTGCCAGCAGCAACAGGGCCGGGGAGCTGTTTTTT.

This CDR3 reads CASSQDVTGPYEQYF. Here the CDR3 DNA reads TGCGCCAGCAGCCAAGATGTGACAGGACCCTACGAGCAGTACTTC. The V call is TRBV4-3, the J call TRBJ2-5; TRBD1 is a possible D gene (6 bases). The J call is uncertain, as TRBJ2-7 better fits the DNA end. Germline CDR1 is LGHNA and CDR2 is YSLEER. CDR3 length equals 15 residues.

This clone was recorded a few times. The rearrangement links TRBV10-2 to TRBJ2-4; the match to TRBD1 covers 8 bases. CDR1 is WSHSY and CDR2 is SAAADI in the germline V gene. V was pared by 4 bases and J by 1 base, with 3 bases of the junction left unmatched. The CDR3 spans 15 residues. Written as DNA, the CDR3 is TGCGCCAGCAGTGGGACAGGGCGCGCCAAAAACATTCAGTACTTC. It encodes CASSGTGRAKNIQYF.

The chain uses TRBV7-2 and TRBJ1-2, with a tentative D call TRBD1 (6 bases). The V end was cut by 4 bases, the J end by 3 bases, with 18 bases between. The CDR3 loop spans 16 amino acids. Germline values: CDR1 SGHTA, CDR2 FQGNSA. CDR3 region: CASSSGARGEDYGYTF. CDR3 bases: TGTGCCAGCAGCTCAGGGGCGAGGGGTGAGGACTATGGCTACACCTTC.

This clone was detected once. The genes are TRBV6-1 and TRBJ2-1; no clear D. The CDR3 has 12 residues. Trimming took 7 bases from V and 9 from J, leaving 13 bases between them. In germline, CDR1 is MNHNS, CDR2 SASEGT. CDR3 in amino acids: CASKSLSFEQFF. CDR3 DNA: TGTGCCAGCAAGTCGCTATCTTTTGAGCAGTTCTTC.